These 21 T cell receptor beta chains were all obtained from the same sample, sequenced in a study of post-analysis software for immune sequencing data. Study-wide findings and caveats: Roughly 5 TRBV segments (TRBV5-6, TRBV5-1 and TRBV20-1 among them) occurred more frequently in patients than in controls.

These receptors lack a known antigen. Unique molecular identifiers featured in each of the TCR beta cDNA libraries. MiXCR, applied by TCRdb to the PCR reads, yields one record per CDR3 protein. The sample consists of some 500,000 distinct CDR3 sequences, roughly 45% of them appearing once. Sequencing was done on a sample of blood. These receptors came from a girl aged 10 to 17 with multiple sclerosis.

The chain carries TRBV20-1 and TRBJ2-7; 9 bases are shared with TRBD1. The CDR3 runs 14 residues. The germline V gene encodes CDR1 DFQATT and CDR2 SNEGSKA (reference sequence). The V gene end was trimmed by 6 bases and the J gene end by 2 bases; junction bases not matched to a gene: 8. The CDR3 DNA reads TGCAGTGCCGGGACAGGGATAACCCCCTACGAGCAGTACTTC. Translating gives CSAGTGITPYEQYF.

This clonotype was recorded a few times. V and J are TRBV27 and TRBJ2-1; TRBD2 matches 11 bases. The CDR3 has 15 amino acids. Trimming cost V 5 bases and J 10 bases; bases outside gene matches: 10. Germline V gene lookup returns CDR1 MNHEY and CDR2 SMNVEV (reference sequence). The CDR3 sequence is CASSQGSGREREQFF. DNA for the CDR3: TGTGCCAGCAGTCAAGGTAGCGGGAGGGAAAGAGAGCAGTTCTTC.

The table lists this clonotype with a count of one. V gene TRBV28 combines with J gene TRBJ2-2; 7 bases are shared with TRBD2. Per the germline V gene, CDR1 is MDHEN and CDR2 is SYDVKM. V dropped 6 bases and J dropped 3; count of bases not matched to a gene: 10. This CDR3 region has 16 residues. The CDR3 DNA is TGTGCCAGCAGCCGGGGAGGGGCGGAGGACACCGGGGAGCTGTTTTTT. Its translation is CASSRGGAEDTGELFF.

CDR3 DNA: TGTGCCAGCACCCAGCCGACAAATCTCTACGAGCAGTACTTC. It translates to CASTQPTNLYEQYF. This sequence joins TRBV28 and TRBJ2-4, with unresolved D. The J call could be wrong; TRBJ2-7 is a better fit for the DNA end. Germline CDR1 is MDHEN and CDR2 is SYDVKM. The CDR3 is made up of 14 amino acids.

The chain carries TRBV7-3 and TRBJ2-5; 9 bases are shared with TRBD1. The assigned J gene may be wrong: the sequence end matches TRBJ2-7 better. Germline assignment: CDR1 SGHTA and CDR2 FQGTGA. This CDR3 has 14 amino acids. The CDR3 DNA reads TGTGCCAGCAGCTTAAATGACAGGGGGTTCGAGCAGTACTTC. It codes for CASSLNDRGFEQYF.

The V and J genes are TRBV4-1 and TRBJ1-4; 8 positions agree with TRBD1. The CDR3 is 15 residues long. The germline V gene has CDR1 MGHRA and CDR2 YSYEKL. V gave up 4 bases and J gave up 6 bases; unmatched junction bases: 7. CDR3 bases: TGCGCCAGCAGCCGCGGACAGGGCTTCTATGAAAAACTGTTTTTT. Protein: CASSRGQGFYEKLFF.

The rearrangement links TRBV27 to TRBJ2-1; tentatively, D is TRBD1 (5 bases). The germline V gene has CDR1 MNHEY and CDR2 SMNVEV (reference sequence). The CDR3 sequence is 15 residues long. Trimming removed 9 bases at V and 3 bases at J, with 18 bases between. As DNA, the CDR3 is TGTGCCAGTCATATCACAGGTTTCCTCTACAATGAGCAGTTCTTC. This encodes CASHITGFLYNEQFF.

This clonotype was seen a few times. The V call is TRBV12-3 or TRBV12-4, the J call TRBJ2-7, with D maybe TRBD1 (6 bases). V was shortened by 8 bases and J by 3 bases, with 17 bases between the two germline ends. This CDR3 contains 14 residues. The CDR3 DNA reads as TGTGCCAGCTCCCACGGGGAAGGGGGCTACGAGCAGTACTTC. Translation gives CASSHGEGGYEQYF.

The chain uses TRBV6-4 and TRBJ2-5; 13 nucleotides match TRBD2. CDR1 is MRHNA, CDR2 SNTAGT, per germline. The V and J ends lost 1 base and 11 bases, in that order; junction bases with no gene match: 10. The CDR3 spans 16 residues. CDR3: CASSDWGLAGRNEQYF. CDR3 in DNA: TGTGCCAGCAGTGACTGGGGACTAGCGGGACGAAATGAGCAGTACTTC.

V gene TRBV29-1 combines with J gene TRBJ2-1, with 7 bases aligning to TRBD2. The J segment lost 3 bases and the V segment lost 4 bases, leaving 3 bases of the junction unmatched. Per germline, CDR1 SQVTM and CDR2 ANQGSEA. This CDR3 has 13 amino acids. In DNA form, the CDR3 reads TGCAGCGTTGTGCTAGCGGACTACAATGAGCAGTTCTTC. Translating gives CSVVLADYNEQFF.

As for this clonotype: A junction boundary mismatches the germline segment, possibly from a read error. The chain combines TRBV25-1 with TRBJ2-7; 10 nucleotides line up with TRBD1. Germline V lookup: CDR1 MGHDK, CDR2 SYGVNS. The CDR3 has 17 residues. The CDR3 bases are TGTGCCAGTAGTGAGGAGAACGGGACAGGGGTCTCCTGCGAGCAGTACTTC. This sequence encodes CASSEENGTGVSCEQYF.

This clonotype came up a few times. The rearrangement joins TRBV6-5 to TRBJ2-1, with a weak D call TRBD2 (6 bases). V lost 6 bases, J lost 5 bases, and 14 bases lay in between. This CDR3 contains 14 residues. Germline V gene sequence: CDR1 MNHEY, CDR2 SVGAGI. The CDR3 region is CASSRGTPDNEQFF. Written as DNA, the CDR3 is TGTGCCAGCAGCCGCGGGACTCCTGACAATGAGCAGTTCTTC.

The CDR3 loop is CASSQGVGRADTQYF. CDR3 in DNA: TGCGCCAGCAGCCAAGGGGTAGGGAGGGCAGATACGCAGTATTTT. The rearrangement links TRBV4-3 to TRBJ2-3; 7 nucleotides line up with TRBD2. The CDR3 extends over 15 amino acids. V gave up 1 base and J gave up 4 bases; unmatched junction bases: 5. The germline V gene encodes CDR1 LGHNA and CDR2 YSLEER.

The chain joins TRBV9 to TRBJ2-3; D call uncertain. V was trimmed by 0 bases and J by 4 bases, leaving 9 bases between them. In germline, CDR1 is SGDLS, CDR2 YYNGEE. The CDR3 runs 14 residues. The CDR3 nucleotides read TGTGCCAGCAGCGTAGAGCCCTTCGCAGATACGCAGTATTTT. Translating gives CASSVEPFADTQYF.

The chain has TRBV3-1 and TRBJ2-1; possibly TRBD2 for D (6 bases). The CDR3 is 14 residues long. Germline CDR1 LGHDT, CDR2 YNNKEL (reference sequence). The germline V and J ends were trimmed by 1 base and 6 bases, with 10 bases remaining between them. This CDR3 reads CASSQVLGGNEQFF. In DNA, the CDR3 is TGTGCCAGCAGCCAAGTTCTCGGGGGCAATGAGCAGTTCTTC.

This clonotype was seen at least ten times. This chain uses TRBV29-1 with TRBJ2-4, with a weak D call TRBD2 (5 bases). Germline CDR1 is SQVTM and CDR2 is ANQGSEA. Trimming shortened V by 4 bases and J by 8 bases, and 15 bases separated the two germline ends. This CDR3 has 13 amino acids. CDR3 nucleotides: TGCAGCGTTGCCTGGAGAAAGAGGGACATTCAGTACTTC. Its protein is CSVAWRKRDIQYF. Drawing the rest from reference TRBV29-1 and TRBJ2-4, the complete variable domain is SAVISQKPSRDICQRGTSLTIQCQVDSQVTMMFWYRQQPGQSLTLIATANQGSEATYESGFVIDKFPISRPNLTFSTLTVSNMSPEDSSIYLCSVAWRKRDIQYFGAGTRLSVL.

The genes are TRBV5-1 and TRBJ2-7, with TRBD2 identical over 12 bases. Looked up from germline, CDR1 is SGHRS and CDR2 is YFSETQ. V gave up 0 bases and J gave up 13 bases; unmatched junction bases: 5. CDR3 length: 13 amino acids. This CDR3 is CASSLVSSGRVYF. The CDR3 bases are TGCGCCAGCAGCTTGGTGTCTAGCGGGAGGGTCTACTTC. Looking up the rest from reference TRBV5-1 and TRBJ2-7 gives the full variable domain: KAGVTQTPRYLIKTRGQQVTLSCSPISGHRSVSWYQQTPGQGLQFLFEYFSETQRNKGNFPGRFSGRQFSNSRSEMNVSTLELGDSALYLCASSLVSSGRVYFGPGTRLTVT.

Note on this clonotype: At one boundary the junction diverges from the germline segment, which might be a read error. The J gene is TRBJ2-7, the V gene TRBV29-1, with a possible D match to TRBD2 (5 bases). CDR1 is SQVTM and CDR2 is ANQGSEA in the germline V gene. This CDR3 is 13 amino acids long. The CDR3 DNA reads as TGCGGCGTTGAGTGGGCGGGTTCCTACGAGCAGTACTTC. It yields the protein CGVEWAGSYEQYF.

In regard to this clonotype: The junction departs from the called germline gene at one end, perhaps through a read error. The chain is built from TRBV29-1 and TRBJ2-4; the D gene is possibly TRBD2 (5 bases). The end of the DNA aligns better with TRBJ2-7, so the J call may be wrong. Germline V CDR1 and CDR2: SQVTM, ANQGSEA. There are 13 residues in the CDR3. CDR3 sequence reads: CCVEGRSMGEQYF. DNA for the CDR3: TGCTGCGTTGAAGGGAGATCTATGGGCGAGCAGTACTTC.

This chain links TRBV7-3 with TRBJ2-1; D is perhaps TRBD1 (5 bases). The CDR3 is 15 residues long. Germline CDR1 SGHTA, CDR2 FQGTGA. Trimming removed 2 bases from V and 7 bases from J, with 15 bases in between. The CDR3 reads CASSLWGSQGNEQFF. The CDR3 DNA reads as TGTGCCAGCAGCTTATGGGGCTCCCAGGGAAATGAGCAGTTCTTC.

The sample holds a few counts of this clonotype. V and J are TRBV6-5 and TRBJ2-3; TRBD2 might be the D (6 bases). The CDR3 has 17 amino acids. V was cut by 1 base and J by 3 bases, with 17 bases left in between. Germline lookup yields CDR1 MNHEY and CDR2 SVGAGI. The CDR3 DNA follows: TGTGCCAGCAGTTACTACGGGGGTCTGGCGGTTACAGATACGCAGTATTTT. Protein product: CASSYYGGLAVTDTQYF.